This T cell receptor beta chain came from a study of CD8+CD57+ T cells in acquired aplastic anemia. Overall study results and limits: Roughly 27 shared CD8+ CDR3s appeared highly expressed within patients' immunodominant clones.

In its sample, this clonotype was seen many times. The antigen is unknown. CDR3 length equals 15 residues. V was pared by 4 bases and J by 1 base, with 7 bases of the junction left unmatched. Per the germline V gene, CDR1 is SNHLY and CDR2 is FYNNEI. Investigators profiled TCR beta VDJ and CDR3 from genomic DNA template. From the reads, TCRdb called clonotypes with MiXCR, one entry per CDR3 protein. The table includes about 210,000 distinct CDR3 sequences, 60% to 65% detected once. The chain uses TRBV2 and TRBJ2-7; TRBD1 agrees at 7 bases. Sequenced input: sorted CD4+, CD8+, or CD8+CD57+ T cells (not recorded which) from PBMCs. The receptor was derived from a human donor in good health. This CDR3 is CASSALRDRSYEQYF. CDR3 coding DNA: TGTGCCAGCAGTGCACTCCGGGACAGATCCTACGAGCAGTACTTC.